Presented here are 29 T cell receptor beta chains from one specimen sequenced in a study of regulatory T cells in long-lasting Graves disease. Indicated time point: persistent/refractory GD, antithyroid drugs over 5 years with positive TRAb. Making the TCR library involved RNA that had been extracted from PBMCs. Sequencing libraries for TCR beta were prepared with iRepertoire HTBI primers and Arm-PCR of CDR3 regions. TCRdb independently ran MiXCR on the multiplex PCR reads; one entry per CDR3 protein. The data contain about 470,000 distinct CDR3 sequences, roughly 21% of them singletons. The starting material was peripheral blood mononuclear cells (PBMCs), obtained when the disease was refractory, from a patient treated with antithyroid drugs. The receptors shown here come from a female donor with Graves disease.

This clonotype was recorded many times. The chain uses TRBV29-1 and TRBJ1-2; D unclear. The V and J ends lost 0 bases and 4 bases respectively, with 3 bases between them. The CDR3 has 11 residues. CDR1 SQVTM and CDR2 ANQGSEA come from the germline V gene. As DNA, the CDR3 is TGCAGCGTTGAAGAATCCTATGGCTACACCTTC. This encodes CSVEESYGYTF.

This clonotype occurred a few times. V usage is TRBV5-5 and J usage is TRBJ2-7, with TRBD1 matching 8 bases. From germline, CDR1 is SGHKS and CDR2 YYEKEE (reference sequence). The CDR3 sequence is 14 residues long. Unmatched junction bases numbered 10, after V lost 4 bases and J lost 7 bases. The CDR3 DNA reads TGTGCCAGCAGCGTCTTCCAGGGGGCTTGGGAGCAGTACTTC. This translates into CASSVFQGAWEQYF.

In this sample, this clonotype turned up a few times. The chain couples TRBV2 to TRBJ2-3, with D perhaps TRBD1 (5 bases). This CDR3 has 15 amino acids. CDR1 is SNHLY and CDR2 is FYNNEI in the germline V gene. Trimming removed 2 bases at V and 4 bases at J, with 13 bases between. The CDR3 here is CASSESHLGADTQYF. As DNA, the CDR3 is TGTGCCAGCAGTGAAAGCCACCTAGGGGCAGATACGCAGTATTTT.

This clonotype was counted many times. Relative to the germline gene, one junction end is altered; a read error may explain this. The rearrangement links TRBV27 to TRBJ1-1, with D possibly TRBD1 on 5 matching bases. The germline V gene encodes CDR1 MNHEY and CDR2 SMNVEV (reference sequence). This CDR3 region has 13 residues. The CDR3 reads CASRADRNTEAFF. The CDR3, as DNA: TGCGCCAGCAGAGCCGACAGGAACACTGAAGCTTTCTTT.

This clonotype was picked up many times. The rearrangement joins TRBV28 to TRBJ2-7, with 11 nucleotides matching TRBD2. The CDR3 has 14 amino acids. Germline trimming cut 5 bases from V and 5 bases from J; bases unmatched to any gene: 5. CDR1 is MDHEN and CDR2 is SYDVKM in the germline V gene. CDR3 bases: TGTGCCAGCAGTAGACTAGCGGGAAGCGACGAGCAGTACTTC. It specifies CASSRLAGSDEQYF.

Ten or more counts support this clonotype. V and J are TRBV6-1 and TRBJ1-1; 7 nucleotides line up with TRBD1. With 10 bases clipped from V and 4 bases from J, the junction kept 12 bases outside the gene matches. The CDR3 contains 14 residues. The germline V gene has CDR1 MNHNS and CDR2 SASEGT. CDR3: CATRVQGPSTEAFF. The CDR3, as DNA: TGTGCCACGCGGGTACAGGGGCCGAGCACTGAAGCTTTCTTT.

This clonotype was seen only a few times. The chain carries TRBV3-1 and TRBJ2-5, with D perhaps given as TRBD1 or TRBD2 (5 bases each). Matching the DNA end better, TRBJ2-1 makes the J call doubtful. This CDR3 spans 14 amino acids. The germline V gene encodes CDR1 LGHDT and CDR2 YNNKEL (reference sequence). DNA of the CDR3: TGTGCCAGCAGCCAAGATTCGGGGCCCTCTGAGCAGTTCTTC. It is translated as CASSQDSGPSEQFF.

The chain combines TRBV9 with TRBJ2-7, with D perhaps TRBD1 (5 bases). V gave up 0 bases and J gave up 4 bases, with 8 bases separating them. CDR1 is SGDLS and CDR2 is YYNGEE in the germline V gene. The length of the CDR3 is 13 residues. The CDR3 bases are TGTGCCAGCAGCGTAGCGGCAGGGTACGAGCAGTACTTC. This sequence encodes CASSVAAGYEQYF.

The table lists this clonotype with a few counts. This chain joins TRBV14 and TRBJ1-1; unclear D gene. The germline CDR1 and CDR2 sequences are SGHDN and FVKESK. Trimming pared 4 bases from V and 1 base from J, leaving 16 bases between. The CDR3 consists of 16 residues. The CDR3 is CASSPVAEGSNTEAFF. In DNA form, the CDR3 reads TGTGCCAGCAGCCCAGTAGCCGAGGGATCGAACACTGAAGCTTTCTTT.

This clonotype occurred a few times. The chain recombines TRBV11-2 with TRBJ1-1; D is unclear. Germline values: CDR1 SGHAT, CDR2 FQNNGV. V was cut by 1 base and J by 2 bases, with 11 bases left in between. The CDR3 is 15 amino acids. The CDR3 sequence is CASSLATPINTEAFF. CDR3 nucleotide sequence: TGTGCCAGCAGCTTAGCGACTCCCATTAACACTGAAGCTTTCTTT.

This clonotype was seen only a few times. The chain couples TRBV9 to TRBJ1-2; 7 bases are a match to TRBD1. Germline lookup yields CDR1 SGDLS and CDR2 YYNGEE. The CDR3 loop spans 15 amino acids. With V trimmed by 1 base and J by 2 bases, 5 bases remained unmatched. In DNA, the CDR3 is TGTGCCAGCAGCGTAACAGGGGCAGGGAACTATGGCTACACCTTC. Translated, it gives CASSVTGAGNYGYTF.

In this sample, this clonotype turned up a few times. The chain has TRBV11-3 and TRBJ2-2; no firm D call. Trimming removed 2 bases at V and 4 bases at J, with 11 bases between. This CDR3 has 15 residues. CDR1 and CDR2 (germline): SGHNT, YENEEA. CDR3 sequence: CASSLFGLGTGELFF. CDR3 nucleotide sequence: TGTGCCAGCAGCTTATTCGGGTTGGGCACCGGGGAGCTGTTTTTT. Variable domain in full (rest from reference TRBV11-3 and TRBJ2-2): EAGVVQSPRYKIIEKKQPVAFWCNPISGHNTLYWYLQNLGQGPELLIRYENEEAVDDSQLPKDRFSAERLKGVDSTLKIQPAELGDSAVYLCASSLFGLGTGELFFGEGSRLTVL.

The chain is built from TRBV19 and TRBJ1-1, with D maybe TRBD1 (5 bases). This CDR3 comprises 14 residues. V was trimmed by 6 bases and J by 4 bases, leaving 15 bases between them. CDR1 is LNHDA and CDR2 is SQIVND in the germline V gene (reference sequence). CDR3 region: CASSPGEVTTEAFF. For the CDR3, the DNA is TGTGCCAGTAGCCCGGGGGAGGTGACCACTGAAGCTTTCTTT.

This clonotype came up many times. The chain is built from TRBV12-3 or TRBV12-4 and TRBJ1-1; no clear D. With 4 bases removed from V and 3 bases from J, the gap between germline ends came to 3 bases. The CDR3 extends over 11 amino acids. CDR3 protein: CASSWYTEAFF. The CDR3, as DNA: TGTGCCAGCAGTTGGTACACTGAAGCTTTCTTT.

In the case of this clonotype: This may stem from a read error, because a much larger clone lies one nucleotide away. The CDR3 coding sequence is TGTGCCACCAGCAGAGGTGGATTGCGAGCCAAAAACATTCAGTACTTC. It specifies CATSRGGLRAKNIQYF. The chain joins TRBV15 to TRBJ2-4; D unclear. V dropped 1 base and J dropped 0 bases, with 10 bases sitting between them. CDR1 and CDR2 from the germline V gene are LNHNV and YYDKDF (reference sequence). The CDR3 is made up of 16 amino acids.

This chain links TRBV18 with TRBJ1-5, with a tentative D call TRBD1 (5 bases). V was clipped by 3 bases and J by 3 bases, with 12 bases between them. The CDR3 runs to 15 residues. The germline V gene encodes CDR1 KGHSH and CDR2 LQKENI. Written as DNA, the CDR3 is TGTGCCAGCTCACCCCGGGACGGAGTCAATCAGCCCCAGCATTTT. Protein sequence: CASSPRDGVNQPQHF.

This clonotype was observed at least ten times. The chain couples TRBV7-9 to TRBJ1-2, with a possible D match to TRBD1 (5 bases). CDR1 and CDR2 from the germline V gene are SEHNR and FQNEAQ (reference sequence). This CDR3 contains 15 residues. V was cut by 5 bases and J by 0 bases, with 13 bases left in between. The CDR3 nucleotides read TGTGCCAGCAGCCGGGACGCCTACCCTAACTATGGCTACACCTTC. Translating gives CASSRDAYPNYGYTF.

Points on this clonotype: One junction end does not reproduce the germline sequence, and a read error may be involved. The chain couples TRBV28 to TRBJ2-7; 9 positions match TRBD1. The germline CDR1 and CDR2 sequences are MDHEN and SYDVKM. CDR3 length equals 14 residues. CDR3 in DNA: TGTGCCGGCAGTGTGGACAGGGGCTCCTACGAGCAGTACTTC. It codes for CAGSVDRGSYEQYF.

Ten or more counts support this clonotype. The chain joins TRBV28 to TRBJ1-4; D gene unclear. The germline gives CDR1 MDHEN, CDR2 SYDVKM. The germline V and J ends were trimmed by 5 bases and 5 bases, with 12 bases remaining between them. The CDR3 is 14 residues long. Here the CDR3 reads CASSLTTLNEKLFF. The CDR3 DNA reads TGTGCCAGCAGTCTCACAACACTGAATGAAAAACTGTTTTTT. Full variable domain (rest looked up from reference TRBV28 and TRBJ1-4): DVKVTQSSRYLVKRTGEKVFLECVQDMDHENMFWYRQDPGLGLRLIYFSYDVKMKEKGDIPEGYSVSREKKERFSLILESASTNQTSMYLCASSLTTLNEKLFFGSGTQLSVL.

The rearrangement uses TRBV6-1 and TRBJ2-3; D is uncertain. CDR3 size: 11 residues. Germline V CDR1 and CDR2: MNHNS, SASEGT. Trimming removed 5 bases at V and 5 bases at J, with 5 bases between. CDR3 coding DNA: TGTGCCAGCAGTAACGGAGATACGCAGTATTTT. The encoded protein is CASSNGDTQYF.

The chain has TRBV4-1 and TRBJ1-4, with 9 nucleotides matching TRBD1. The CDR3 runs 21 residues. Germline V gives CDR1 MGHRA, CDR2 YSYEKL. V lost 0 bases, J lost 5 bases, and 19 bases stayed unmatched. The CDR3 DNA reads TGCGCCAGCAGCCAAGAGCAAAAGGAGCTACAGGGGACAGGGCAAAATGAAAAACTGTTTTTT. Encoded protein: CASSQEQKELQGTGQNEKLFF.

This clonotype was recorded at least ten times. The V and J genes are TRBV12-3 or TRBV12-4 and TRBJ1-1; 7 positions match TRBD1. Losses at the gene ends were 6 bases for V and 3 bases for J; bases not matched to a gene: 7. The CDR3 covers 14 residues. CDR3: CASSTGDRYTEAFF. The CDR3, as DNA: TGTGCCAGCAGCACAGGGGACCGGTACACTGAAGCTTTCTTT.

At least ten counts were recorded for this clonotype. This chain joins TRBV29-1 and TRBJ2-7, with D possibly being TRBD1 (7 bases). Trimming left V 3 bases short and J 3 bases short, with 33 bases between. This CDR3 comprises 20 residues. Germline values: CDR1 SQVTM, CDR2 ANQGSEA. CDR3: CSVDAGGKGSPGGTYYEQYF. The CDR3 DNA reads TGCAGCGTTGACGCAGGGGGGAAAGGTAGTCCCGGCGGCACATACTACGAGCAGTACTTC.

This clonotype was seen at least ten times. V is TRBV11-2 and J is TRBJ1-1; 9 bases align to TRBD1. This CDR3 is 18 amino acids long. CDR1 and CDR2 (germline): SGHAT, FQNNGV. The V gene end was trimmed by 5 bases and the J gene end by 0 bases; junction bases not matched to a gene: 13. As DNA, the CDR3 is TGTGCCAGCAGCCACCTTTGGAGGACAGGGGCCCTGAACACTGAAGCTTTCTTT. Encoded protein: CASSHLWRTGALNTEAFF.

The rearrangement uses TRBV6-1 and TRBJ2-7, with no clear D. CDR3 length: 13 amino acids. V dropped 4 bases and J dropped 0 bases, with 7 bases sitting between them. Germline assignment: CDR1 MNHNS and CDR2 SASEGT. In DNA, the CDR3 is TGTGCCAGCAGTGCGATACCCTCCTACGAGCAGTACTTC. Its protein product is CASSAIPSYEQYF.

As to this clonotype: It is likely a read error: a sequence one base away is far more abundant. The chain links TRBV28 to TRBJ2-7, with D possibly being TRBD2 (6 bases). The CDR3 totals 14 residues. V was shortened by 7 bases and J by 5 bases, with 18 bases between the two germline ends. Germline CDR1 and CDR2: MDHEN and SYDVKM. CDR3 bases: TGTGCCAGCATCCAACGGACCGGAGGGAACGAGCAGTACTTC. Its protein product is CASIQRTGGNEQYF. The whole variable domain, remainder taken from reference TRBV28 and TRBJ2-7, is DVKVTQSSRYLVKRTGEKVFLECVQDMDHENMFWYRQDPGLGLRLIYFSYDVKMKEKGDIPEGYSVSREKKERFSLILESASTNQTSMYLCASIQRTGGNEQYFGPGTRLTVT.

This clonotype came up many times. J is TRBJ2-5 and V is TRBV6-5; D remains unclear. This CDR3 is 13 amino acids long. Germline assignment: CDR1 MNHEY and CDR2 SVGAGI. Trimming removed 0 bases from V and 5 bases from J, with 7 bases in between. The CDR3 nucleotides read TGTGCCAGCAGTTACTCCTCGGTGGAGACCCAGTACTTC. Its protein product is CASSYSSVETQYF.

V gene TRBV4-1 combines with J gene TRBJ1-1; 11 positions agree with TRBD1. The CDR3 is 15 amino acids. The germline CDR1 and CDR2 sequences are MGHRA and YSYEKL. V dropped 1 base and J dropped 11; count of bases not matched to a gene: 9. The DNA for the CDR3 is TGCGCCAGCAGCCAAGCCGGGACAGGGGGTACCAAGGCTTTCTTT. Protein sequence: CASSQAGTGGTKAFF.

This clonotype was recorded many times. The gene calls are TRBV12-3 or TRBV12-4 and TRBJ1-5, with D uncertain. The CDR3 runs to 15 residues. V lost 6 bases and J 2 bases, leaving 14 bases between the germline ends. The chain's CDR3 is CASSPDMGRNQPQHF. In nucleotides, the CDR3 is TGTGCCAGCAGCCCCGATATGGGTCGCAATCAGCCCCAGCATTTT.